Detailed here is one TCR beta chain. This entry is derived from a study of blood T cells in healthy people across ages. The CDR3 covers 13 residues. V was pared by 1 base and J by 12 bases, with 16 bases between. The germline CDR1 and CDR2 sequences are MNHNS and SASEGT. The sample, around 10 milliliters of peripheral blood, was drawn from each donor. PCR was performed a second time for roughly 6 to 12 cycles using a sample-barcoded 5' primer and a J-beta primer mix. Per sample, CDR3-containing paired-end reads numbered at least 2.5 million. TCRdb fed the 5' RACE reads into MiXCR, producing one record per CDR3 protein. The sample lists 1.5 million to 2 million distinct CDR3 sequences; about 50% were seen once.

What was sequenced was blood. The clonotype was recovered from a woman in her thirties or forties in good health. This chain links TRBV6-1 with TRBJ2-7; a possible D gene is TRBD2 (5 bases). CDR3 nucleotide sequence: TGTGCCAGCAGTGAAGGTCTAGTAGCGACCCTGTACTTC. Its protein is CASSEGLVATLYF.